The clone carrying this TCR beta chain has a handful of counts. Trimming at V came to 6 bases and at J to 13 bases, leaving 20 bases not matched to a gene. The length of the CDR3 is 15 residues. Germline V CDR1 and CDR2: MNHEY, SVGEGT. The data stem from a study of blood T cell repertoires in COVID-19. In the original processing: Quantification of nucleated cells was approximated via reference gene primer amplification. Data came from immunoSEQ multiplex PCR; TCRdb stores just in-frame clones and leaves some out. Clone size and V and J calls were adopted from that table, with D and trimming inferred from the DNA. The sample yields about 170,000 clones, 85% seen once.

This chain connects TRBV6-2 or TRBV6-3 to TRBJ1-2, with 7 bases aligning to TRBD1. Specimen: peripheral blood. This receptor was taken from an elderly woman with COVID-19, enrolled during active disease. CDR3 loop: CASSPSGQTFPFLTF. Written as DNA, the CDR3 is TGTGCCAGCAGCCCTTCGGGACAGACCTTTCCTTTTCTCACCTTC.